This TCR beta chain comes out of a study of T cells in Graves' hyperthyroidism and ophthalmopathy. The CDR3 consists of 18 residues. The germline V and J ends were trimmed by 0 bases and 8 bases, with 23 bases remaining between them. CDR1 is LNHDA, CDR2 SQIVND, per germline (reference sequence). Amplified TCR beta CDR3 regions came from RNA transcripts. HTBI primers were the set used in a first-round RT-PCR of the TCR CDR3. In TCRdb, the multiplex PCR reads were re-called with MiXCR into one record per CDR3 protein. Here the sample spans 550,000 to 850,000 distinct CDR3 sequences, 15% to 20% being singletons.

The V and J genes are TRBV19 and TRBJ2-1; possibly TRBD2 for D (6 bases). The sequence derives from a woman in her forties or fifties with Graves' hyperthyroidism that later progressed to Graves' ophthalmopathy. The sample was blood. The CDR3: CASSIDTAGVRRVDEQFF. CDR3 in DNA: TGTGCCAGTAGTATAGATACCGCGGGCGTTCGGAGGGTTGATGAGCAGTTCTTC.